This T cell receptor beta chain emerged from a study of cytomegalovirus exposure and HLA in healthy donors. Study findings and constraints: An ancestry cluster, one associated with Asian ancestry, reportedly showed fewer N-insertions than the approximately 670-donor mean in a later analysis. Later work found that TCR association rates differed between HLA loci; DRB1 had the most and HLA-C the fewest.

A note on this clone: Its antigen is unknown.

The PCR employed 60 Vbeta primers together with 13 Jbeta primers. As originally analysed: In a later analysis, around 12 million of 75 million to 90 million unique beta chains occurred in at least two donors. Sequencing was performed with immunoSEQ multiplex PCR; in TCRdb, only in-frame clones are kept and a portion is missing. V and J calls and clone size are given by that table; D and trimming were obtained from the DNA. The data show some 180,000 clones, less than 80% seen once. Everyone who donated was a healthy bone marrow donor. Unmatched junction bases numbered 20, after V lost 5 bases and J lost 5 bases. Per the germline V gene, CDR1 is LNHNV and CDR2 is YYDKDF (reference sequence). The CDR3 is 18 amino acids.

V usage is TRBV15 and J usage is TRBJ2-7; TRBD1 matches at 8 bases. The receptor was derived from a woman aged 25 to 39 in good health and CMV-seropositive. Sequenced input: PBMCs. Here the CDR3 reads CATSVPRHSGTGGHEQYF. The DNA for the CDR3 is TGTGCCACCAGCGTACCCAGACATTCCGGGACAGGCGGCCACGAGCAGTACTTC.